Listed here are 3 T cell receptor beta chains from one sample, sequenced in a study of patients and donors after allogeneic stem cell transplantation. TCRdb reprocessed the RT-PCR reads via MiXCR and lists one record per CDR3 protein. The sample has roughly 880,000 distinct CDR3 sequences; about 20% are singletons. The sequenced sample consisted of blood, either unsorted or a sorted T cell fraction (not recorded which). The receptors come from a human donor who was either an allogeneic HSCT recipient or a stem cell or donor lymphocyte infusion donor (not recorded which). It is not recorded whose cells these are; they may come from a transplant donor.

V usage is TRBV18 and J usage is TRBJ1-1; no clear D gene. The germline V gene encodes CDR1 KGHSH and CDR2 LQKENI. The CDR3 consists of 16 residues. Trimming shortened V by 1 base and J by 1 base, and 13 bases separated the two germline ends. CDR3 sequence: CASSPRLKAQNTEAFF. The CDR3 nucleotides are TGTGCCAGCTCACCACGGTTGAAGGCACAGAACACTGAAGCTTTCTTT.

This clonotype was observed many times. J is TRBJ2-7 and V is TRBV5-1; TRBD1 is a possible D gene (6 bases). The germline V gene encodes CDR1 SGHRS and CDR2 YFSETQ. This CDR3 is 13 amino acids long. V gave up 4 bases and J gave up 2 bases, with 10 bases separating them. CDR3 coding DNA: TGCGCCAGCAGCCCGGCAGGGGCCTACGAGCAGTACTTC. Translating gives CASSPAGAYEQYF.

The chain uses TRBV27 and TRBJ2-1; the match to TRBD1 covers 11 bases. Germline V gene lookup returns CDR1 MNHEY and CDR2 SMNVEV (reference sequence). There are 16 residues in the CDR3. The V and J ends lost 3 bases and 5 bases, in that order; junction bases with no gene match: 6. The CDR3 sequence is CASSFAGQGVHNEQFF. The DNA for the CDR3 is TGTGCCAGCAGTTTCGCGGGACAGGGGGTTCACAATGAGCAGTTCTTC.